A selection of T cell receptor beta chains follows, all from one sample in a study of early T cells in non-severe SARS-CoV-2 infection. A single record per CDR3 protein comes from TCRdb applying MiXCR to the 5' RACE reads. The table includes some 80,000 distinct CDR3 sequences, approximately 13% detected once. Sequencing input: whole blood. The receptors were sampled from an adult who was a healthcare worker with PCR-confirmed SARS-CoV-2 infection or an uninfected control (not recorded which). The CDR3 runs from the conserved cysteine through the conserved F or W. A D gene is named only where the DNA matches it firmly. Some rows have no size entry. The others give once, few or many, or a class for an expanded clone.

j_call d_call v_call clone_size cdr3_aa cdr3_nt
TRBJ2-7 - TRBV6-6 few CASSYGSSWDF TGTGCCAGCAGTTACGGGAGCTCCTGGGACTTC
TRBJ1-1 - TRBV2 few CAAGSPKAFF TGTGCCGCGGGGTCCCCGAAAGCTTTCTTT
TRBJ2-3 - TRBV24-1 - CATSDYQDTQYF TGTGCCACCAGTGATTATCAAGATACGCAGTATTTT
TRBJ2-6 - TRBV15 few CATSRANRLPSGANVLTF TGTGCCACCAGCAGAGCGAACAGACTACCCTCTGGGGCCAACGTCCTGACTTTC
TRBJ2-1 - TRBV5-6 - CASSLPSRNEQFF TGTGCCAGCAGCTTGCCCAGCCGGAATGAGCAGTTCTTC
TRBJ1-2 - TRBV6-2/TRBV6-3 few CASSLLHREDYGYTF TGTGCCAGCAGTTTGCTCCACAGGGAGGACTATGGCTACACCTTC
TRBJ1-6 TRBD1 TRBV27 few CASSLRGQGSPLHF TGTGCCAGCAGTTTGCGGGGACAGGGTTCACCCCTCCACTTT
TRBJ1-2 TRBD1 TRBV5-1 few CASGLGGTANYGYTF TGCGCCAGCGGTTTAGGGGGGACAGCAAACTATGGCTACACCTTC
TRBJ1-1 - TRBV18 many CASNREHTEAFF TGTGCCAGCAACCGGGAGCACACTGAAGCTTTCTTT
TRBJ1-6 - TRBV10-3 many CAISVQGSGNSPLHF TGTGCCATCAGTGTGCAGGGATCTGGGAATTCACCCCTCCACTTT
TRBJ1-2 - TRBV5-1 few CASRPPGGLDGYTF TGCGCCAGCAGACCACCGGGGGGATTGGATGGCTACACCTTC
TRBJ2-6 - TRBV11-2 many CASSLVRGGSGANVLTF TGTGCCAGCAGCTTAGTCAGGGGGGGCTCTGGGGCCAACGTCCTGACTTTC
TRBJ2-3 - TRBV10-3 few CAISEPGTYEADTQYF TGTGCCATCAGTGAGCCGGGGACGTATGAGGCAGATACGCAGTATTTT
TRBJ2-7 TRBD2 TRBV5-5 few CASSPFGGRVHEQYF TGTGCCAGCAGCCCTTTTGGCGGGAGAGTCCACGAGCAGTACTTC
TRBJ1-1 TRBD1 TRBV20-1 many CSARVQGGSTEAFF TGCAGTGCTAGAGTTCAGGGGGGGAGCACTGAAGCTTTCTTT
TRBJ1-2 TRBD1 TRBV5-4 - CASSRPGTGDGYTF TGTGCCAGCAGTCGACCCGGGACAGGGGACGGCTACACCTTC
TRBJ2-2 - TRBV10-3 - CAISEAGVGTGELFF TGTGCCATCAGTGAAGCAGGGGTAGGCACCGGGGAGCTGTTTTTT
TRBJ2-4 - TRBV13 many CASSRGAGDGNIQYF TGTGCCAGCAGCCGGGGGGCAGGGGACGGAAACATTCAGTACTTC
TRBJ2-7 - TRBV5-1 - CASSLGTDIYEQYF TGCGCCAGCAGCCTAGGGACGGATATCTACGAGCAGTACTTC
TRBJ2-7 - TRBV7-9 few CASSLDFRVEQYF TGTGCCAGCAGCTTAGATTTTCGGGTCGAGCAGTACTTC
TRBJ2-1 - TRBV29-1 many CSVEDAGEQFF TGCAGCGTTGAGGACGCGGGTGAGCAGTTCTTC
TRBJ2-7 - TRBV6-2/TRBV6-3 many CASSYPIYEQYF TGTGCCAGCAGTTACCCGATCTACGAGCAGTACTTC
TRBJ2-1 TRBD1 TRBV7-9 - CASSPQGVSSYNEQFF TGTGCCAGCAGCCCTCAGGGGGTAAGCTCCTACAATGAGCAGTTCTTC
TRBJ2-1 TRBD2 TRBV24-1 few CATEVAGQLYNEQFF TGTGCCACCGAGGTAGCGGGACAACTCTACAATGAGCAGTTCTTC
TRBJ1-4 - TRBV25-1 - CASSITTGVNEKLFF TGTGCCAGCAGTATTACGACAGGCGTTAATGAAAAACTGTTTTTT
TRBJ2-1 - TRBV10-3 many CAISDSQGIAYNEQFF TGTGCCATCAGTGACTCACAGGGAATAGCCTACAATGAGCAGTTCTTC
TRBJ2-7 - TRBV21-1 many CASSKVTGVKGGSEQYF TGTGCCAGCAGCAAAGTTACGGGTGTGAAAGGGGGAAGCGAGCAGTACTTC
TRBJ2-5 TRBD1 TRBV10-3 many CAISAGGDETQYF TGTGCCATCAGTGCAGGGGGCGATGAGACCCAGTACTTC